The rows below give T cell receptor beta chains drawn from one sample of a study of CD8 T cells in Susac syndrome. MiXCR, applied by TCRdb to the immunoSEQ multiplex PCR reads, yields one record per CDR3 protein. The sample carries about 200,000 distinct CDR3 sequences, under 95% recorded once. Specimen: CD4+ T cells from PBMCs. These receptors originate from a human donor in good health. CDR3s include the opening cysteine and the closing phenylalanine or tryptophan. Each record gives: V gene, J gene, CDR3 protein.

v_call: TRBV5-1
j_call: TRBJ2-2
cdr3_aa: CASSFGDGTGELFF

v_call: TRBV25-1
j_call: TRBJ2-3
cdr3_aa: CASSESGGITDTQYF

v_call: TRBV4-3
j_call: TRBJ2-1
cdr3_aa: CASSRRVGGNEQFF

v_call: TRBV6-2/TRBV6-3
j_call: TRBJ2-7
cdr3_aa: CASSSFTYEQYF

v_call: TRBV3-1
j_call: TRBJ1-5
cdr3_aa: CASSFDLGSNQPQHF

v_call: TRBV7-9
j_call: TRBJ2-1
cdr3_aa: CASSLIGTEEFF

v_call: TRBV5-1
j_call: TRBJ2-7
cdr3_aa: CASSGGVTSREQYF

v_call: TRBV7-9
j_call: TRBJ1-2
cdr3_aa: CASSGTRGYGYTF

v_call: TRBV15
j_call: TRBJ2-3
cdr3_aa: CATRRRSGGASTDTQYF

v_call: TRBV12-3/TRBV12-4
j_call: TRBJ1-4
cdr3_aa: CASTAGGATNEKLFF

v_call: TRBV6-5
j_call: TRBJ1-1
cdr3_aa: CASSFKTVNTEAFF

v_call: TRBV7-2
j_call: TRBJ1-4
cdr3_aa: CASSLSSTNEKLFF

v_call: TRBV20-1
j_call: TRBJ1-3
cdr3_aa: CSALPQASVYTIYF

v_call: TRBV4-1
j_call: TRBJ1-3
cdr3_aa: CATSEGGVGNTIYF

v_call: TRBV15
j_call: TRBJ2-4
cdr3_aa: CATSRGGGGVQNIQYF

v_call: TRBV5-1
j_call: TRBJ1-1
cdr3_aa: CASSRGAVGAEAFF

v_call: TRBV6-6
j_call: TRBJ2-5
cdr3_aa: CASTRGRRGQETQYF

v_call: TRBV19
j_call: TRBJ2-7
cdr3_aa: CASSKRDRGWEPYEQYF

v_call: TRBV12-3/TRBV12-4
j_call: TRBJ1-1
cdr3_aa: CASSPPRTGGNTEAFF

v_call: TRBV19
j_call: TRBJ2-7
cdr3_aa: CASSTLPGRYEQYF

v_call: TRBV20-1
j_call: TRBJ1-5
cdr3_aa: CSASSGVGQPQHF

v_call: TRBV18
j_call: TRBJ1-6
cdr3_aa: CASSPRTGTNSPLHF

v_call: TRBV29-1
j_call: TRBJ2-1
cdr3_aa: CSVARTGLNNEQFF

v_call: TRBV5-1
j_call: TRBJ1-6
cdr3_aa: CASSTRDRGNSPLHF

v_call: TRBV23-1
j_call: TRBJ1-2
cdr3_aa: CASSQSRGNYGYTF

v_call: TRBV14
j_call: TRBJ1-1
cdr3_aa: CASSQRPLGGGFMNTEAFF

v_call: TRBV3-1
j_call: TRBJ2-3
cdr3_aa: CASSQWDRATDTQYF

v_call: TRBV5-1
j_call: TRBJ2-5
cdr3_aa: CASSLGGTGNQETQYF

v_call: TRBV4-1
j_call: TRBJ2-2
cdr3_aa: CASSQGRTGVTGELFF

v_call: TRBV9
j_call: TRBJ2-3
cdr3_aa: CASSEGGVASTDTQYF

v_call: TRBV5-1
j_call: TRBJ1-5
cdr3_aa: CASSYGTGREQPQHF

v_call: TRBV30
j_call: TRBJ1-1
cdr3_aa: CAWSEQGRNTEAFF

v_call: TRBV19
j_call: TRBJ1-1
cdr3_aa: CASRSGFEAFF

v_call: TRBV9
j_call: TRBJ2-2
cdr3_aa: CASSSRGGRTGELFF

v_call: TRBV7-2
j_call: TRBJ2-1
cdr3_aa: CASSLTRGLGNEQFF

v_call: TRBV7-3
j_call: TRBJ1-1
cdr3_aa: CASSLTGGQGARKAFF

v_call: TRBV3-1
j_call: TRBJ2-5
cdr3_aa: CASSQERPTGTQYF

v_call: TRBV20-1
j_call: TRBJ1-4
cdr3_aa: CSAQGATNEKLFF

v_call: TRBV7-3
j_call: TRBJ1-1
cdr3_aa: CASSLKGGTEAFF

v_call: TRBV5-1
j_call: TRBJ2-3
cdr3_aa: CASSFDGQSGADTQYF

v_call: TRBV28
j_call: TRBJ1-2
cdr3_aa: CASSSGGRPIYGYTF

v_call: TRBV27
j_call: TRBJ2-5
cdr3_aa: CASTTGLRLETQYF

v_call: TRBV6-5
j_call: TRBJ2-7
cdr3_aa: CASSWGLGTGDYEQYF

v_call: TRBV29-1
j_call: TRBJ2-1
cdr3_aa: CSVERAGINNEQFF

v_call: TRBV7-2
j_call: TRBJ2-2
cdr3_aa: CASNFGNTGELFF

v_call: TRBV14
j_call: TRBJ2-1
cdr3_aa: CASSQGSVEQFF

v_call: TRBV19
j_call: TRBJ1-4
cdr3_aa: CASSMNRRPGEKLFF

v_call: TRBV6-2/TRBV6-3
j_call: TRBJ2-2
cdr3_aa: CASRRVGTANTGELFF

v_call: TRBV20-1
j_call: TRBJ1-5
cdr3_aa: CSAGQGAGQPQHF

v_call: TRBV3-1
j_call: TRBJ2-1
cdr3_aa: CASSLGGVGEQFF

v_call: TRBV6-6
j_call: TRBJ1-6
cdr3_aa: CASSYGGLDNSPLHF

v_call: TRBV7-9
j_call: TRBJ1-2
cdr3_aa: CAGKENRDYGYTF

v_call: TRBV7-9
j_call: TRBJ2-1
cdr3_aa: CASSRKPGLAGGMNEQFF

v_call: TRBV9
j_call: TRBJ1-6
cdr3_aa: CASSVGQRAAPLHF

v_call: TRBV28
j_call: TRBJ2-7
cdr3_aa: CASSLGLGASYEQYF

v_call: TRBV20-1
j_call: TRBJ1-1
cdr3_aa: CSAKRTAQNTEAFF

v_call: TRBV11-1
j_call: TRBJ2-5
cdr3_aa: CASSLGAEPRGETQYF

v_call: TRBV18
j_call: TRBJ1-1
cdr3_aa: CASSPTNRAPEAFF

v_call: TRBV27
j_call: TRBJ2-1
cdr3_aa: CASSLGAGPSSWQFF